Included here is one T cell receptor beta chain sequence, with context. The antigen remains unidentified. The PCR contained 60 Vbeta and 13 Jbeta primers. Libraries were prepared by immunoSEQ multiplex PCR; TCRdb keeps only in-frame clonotypes and omits some of them. Of around 120,000 clones listed, 65% to 90% are singletons. The data originate from a study of cytomegalovirus exposure and HLA in healthy donors. Study information: An analysis done earlier identified almost 120 million unique TCR beta sequences from about 179 million T cells. Points from the study as a whole: Later analysis found that TCR beta chains associated with HLA were more clonally expanded than other, equally common chains. An analysis that came later showed most CMV-associated TCR beta chains appearing HLA-restricted. Accurate prediction of HLA-A and HLA-B alleles (for most subjects) was reportedly achieved from TCR beta sequences.

In germline, CDR1 is MGHRA, CDR2 YSYEKL. With 1 base clipped from V and 3 bases from J, the junction kept 5 bases outside the gene matches. The CDR3 contains 16 residues. V gene TRBV4-1 combines with J gene TRBJ1-5, with 8 positions matching TRBD1. This clonotype was obtained from a girl aged 2 to 9 in good health and CMV-seronegative. Sequenced sample: PBMCs. CDR3 sequence (DNA): TGCGCCAGCAGCCAAGTAGGGACAGGTTTCAATCAGCCCCAGCATTTT. It yields the protein CASSQVGTGFNQPQHF.